A single sample gave rise to the 26 T cell receptor beta chains below, sequenced in a study of T cell clones after liver transplantation. Method: immunoSEQ multiplex PCR; TCRdb's copy keeps in-frame clones and lacks some. There are around 35,000 clones in the sample; about 95% occur only once, and roughly a quarter lies in the top ten. Source: CD8+ T cells from blood, taken 12 months after liver transplant. These TCRs come from a human patient who received a liver transplant. Certain T cells may be donor cells from the graft.

This rearrangement joins TRBV19 to TRBJ1-4; no clear D. Germline V CDR1 and CDR2: LNHDA, SQIVND (reference sequence). The CDR3 is 10 residues long. V lost 6 bases to trimming and J lost 8 bases, with 4 bases between them. CDR3 bases: TGTGCCAGTAGGGGGGAAAAACTGTTTTTT. Translated: CASRGEKLFF.

CDR3 nucleotides: TGTGCCAGCAGCTTTTCGCTAGCGGGATCCACGGTACATGATGAGCAGTTCTTC. It yields the protein CASSFSLAGSTVHDEQFF. The V and J genes are TRBV7-8 and TRBJ2-1; 9 nucleotides align to TRBD2. V dropped 3 bases and J dropped 8; count of bases not matched to a gene: 17. This CDR3 has 18 amino acids. CDR1 and CDR2 from the germline V gene are SGHVS and FQNEAQ.

J is TRBJ2-7 and V is TRBV29-1, with 11 nucleotides matching TRBD1. This CDR3 is 13 amino acids long. Germline V lookup: CDR1 SQVTM, CDR2 ANQGSEA. Trimming took 3 bases from V and 2 from J; bases not matched to a gene: 0. In nucleotides, the CDR3 is TGCAGCGTTGAGGGACAGGGGGCCTACGAGCAGTACTTC. Residues: CSVEGQGAYEQYF.

The CDR3 DNA reads TGTGCTAGTGGAATGGGAGGTTCCTATGGCTACACCTTC. Translated: CASGMGGSYGYTF. This chain links TRBV12-5 with TRBJ1-2; D gene unclear. This CDR3 contains 13 residues. CDR1 is LGHNT and CDR2 is FRNRAP in the germline V gene. V was cut by 6 bases and J by 4 bases, with 12 bases left in between.

The chain joins TRBV7-6 to TRBJ2-3; 12 positions match TRBD2. This CDR3 is 15 amino acids long. Germline CDR1 and CDR2: SGHVS and FNYEAQ. V shed 4 bases, J shed 3 bases, and the junction held 2 bases outside the gene matches. The CDR3 bases are TGTGCCAGCAGCTCCCTAGCGGGAGGGACAGATACGCAGTATTTT. Amino acid sequence: CASSSLAGGTDTQYF.

V is TRBV9 and J is TRBJ1-3; D unclear. The CDR3 length is 11 residues. Germline lookup yields CDR1 SGDLS and CDR2 YYNGEE. DNA of the CDR3: TGTGGGAGTCACTCTGGAAACACCATATATTTT. Translation gives CGSHSGNTIYF.

This chain connects TRBV30 to TRBJ2-5; D gene unclear. Trimming stripped 5 bases from V and 5 bases from J, with 15 bases between. This CDR3 has 13 residues. The germline V gene encodes CDR1 GTSNPN and CDR2 SVGIG (reference sequence). CDR3 loop: CAWDGPFGETQYF. Written as DNA, the CDR3 is TGTGCCTGGGATGGACCTTTTGGGGAGACCCAGTACTTC.

As for this clone: This same CDR3 is encoded by further DNA sequences in the sample. CDR3 loop: CASSYPGLANEQYF. In DNA, the CDR3 is TGTGCCAGCAGTTATCCGGGACTAGCTAACGAGCAGTACTTC. V is TRBV6-5 and J is TRBJ2-7, with TRBD2 matching over 9 bases. This CDR3 comprises 14 residues. V lost 3 bases, J lost 5 bases, and 5 bases stayed unmatched. CDR1 and CDR2 (germline): MNHEY, SVGAGI.

This sequence joins TRBV12-5 and TRBJ2-3, with D perhaps assigned TRBD1 or TRBD2 (5 bases each). The CDR3 runs to 15 residues. Germline V CDR1 and CDR2: LGHNT, FRNRAP. V was cut by 0 bases and J by 1 base, with 8 bases left in between. CDR3 bases: TGTGCTAGTGGTTTGGTAGTGGGGGGCACAGATACGCAGTATTTT. Protein product: CASGLVVGGTDTQYF.

The V gene is TRBV19, the J gene TRBJ2-3; no definite D call. Trimming removed 5 bases from V and 0 bases from J, with 18 bases in between. This CDR3 is built from 17 residues. Germline V lookup: CDR1 LNHDA, CDR2 SQIVND (reference sequence). CDR3 in DNA: TGTGCCAGTAGTGAGTTGTGGGCTAGTCCTAGCACAGATACGCAGTATTTT. Protein sequence: CASSELWASPSTDTQYF. Using reference TRBV19 and TRBJ2-3 for the parts outside the CDR3, the full variable domain is DGGITQSPKYLFRKEGQNVTLSCEQNLNHDAMYWYRQDPGQGLRLIYYSQIVNDFQKGDIAEGYSVSREKKESFPLTVTSAQKNPTAFYLCASSELWASPSTDTQYFGPGTRLTVL.

A single count supports this clone. The genes are TRBV5-1 and TRBJ2-2, with 7 positions matching TRBD1. The CDR3 sequence is 15 residues long. The germline V gene encodes CDR1 SGHRS and CDR2 YFSETQ. V was clipped by 4 bases and J by 5 bases; unmatched bases: 8. The CDR3 DNA follows: TGCGCCAGCAGCCCCGAGGGGGCGAGGACCGGGGAGCTGTTTTTT. Protein sequence: CASSPEGARTGELFF.

This chain uses TRBV28 with TRBJ2-3; possible D gene TRBD2, 6 bases. CDR3 length equals 13 residues. V lost 4 bases to trimming and J lost 3 bases, with 8 bases between them. Germline CDR1 is MDHEN and CDR2 is SYDVKM. CDR3 sequence (DNA): TGTGCCAGCAGTTGGGAGGATACAGATACGCAGTATTTT. Translated, it gives CASSWEDTDTQYF.

The V gene is TRBV6-6, the J gene TRBJ1-1; 11 bases are shared with TRBD1. Germline V lookup: CDR1 MNHNY, CDR2 SVGAGI (reference sequence). V gave up 11 bases and J gave up 4 bases; unmatched junction bases: 3. There are 12 residues in the CDR3. The CDR3 sequence is CAAGQGVTEAFF. CDR3 in DNA: TGTGCCGCGGGACAGGGGGTCACTGAAGCTTTCTTT.

This sequence joins TRBV19 and TRBJ2-3; 8 bases are a match to TRBD1. The germline CDR1 and CDR2 sequences are LNHDA and SQIVND (reference sequence). The V segment lost 5 bases and the J segment 12 bases; nucleotides outside the gene matches: 13. This CDR3 spans 14 amino acids. The CDR3 loop reads CASSLIGTGPFQYF. CDR3 DNA sequence: TGTGCCAGTAGTCTGATCGGGACAGGCCCTTTTCAGTATTTT.

The V gene is TRBV13, the J gene TRBJ2-1; 13 bases align to TRBD2. In germline, CDR1 is PRHDT, CDR2 FYEKMQ (reference sequence). CDR3 size: 16 residues. The junction had 8 bases not matched to a gene; V was cut back by 6 bases and J by 6 bases. The CDR3 region has the DNA TGTGCCAGCAGTCTAGCCGGGACTAGCGGGGCCAATGAGCAGTTCTTC. Encoded protein: CASSLAGTSGANEQFF.

The chain carries TRBV13 and TRBJ2-7; D gene unclear. Germline lookup yields CDR1 PRHDT and CDR2 FYEKMQ (reference sequence). CDR3 length: 13 amino acids. V lost 5 bases and J 1 base, leaving 9 bases between the germline ends. CDR3 amino acids: CASSPDGSYEQYF. The CDR3 DNA is TGTGCCAGCAGCCCCGACGGATCCTACGAGCAGTACTTC.

The chain carries TRBV19 and TRBJ2-7; 7 nucleotides agree with TRBD2. V lost 3 bases to trimming and J lost 6 bases; unmatched junction nucleotides: 5. Germline assignment: CDR1 LNHDA and CDR2 SQIVND (reference sequence). The CDR3 has 13 amino acids. The CDR3 reads CASSIDGEGEQYF. CDR3 coding DNA: TGTGCCAGTAGTATTGACGGGGAGGGCGAGCAGTACTTC. Full variable domain (outside the CDR3, taken from reference TRBV19 and TRBJ2-7): DGGITQSPKYLFRKEGQNVTLSCEQNLNHDAMYWYRQDPGQGLRLIYYSQIVNDFQKGDIAEGYSVSREKKESFPLTVTSAQKNPTAFYLCASSIDGEGEQYFGPGTRLTVT.

The chain couples TRBV2 to TRBJ2-3; 14 bases agree with TRBD2. V was clipped by 7 bases and J by 5 bases; unmatched bases: 14. This CDR3 comprises 18 residues. CDR1 is SNHLY and CDR2 is FYNNEI in the germline V gene. Written as DNA, the CDR3 is TGTGCCAGCACCTGGACTAGCGGGAGGAGCGACACAGAAGATACGCAGTATTTT. Translating gives CASTWTSGRSDTEDTQYF.

The genes are TRBV4-1 and TRBJ2-1; possibly TRBD2 for D (5 bases). CDR1 and CDR2 (germline): MGHRA, YSYEKL. The CDR3 consists of 14 residues. The germline V and J ends were trimmed by 3 bases and 6 bases, with 12 bases remaining between them. The CDR3 bases are TGCGCCAGCAGCCAGGATGGGCGGGTCAATGAGCAGTTCTTC. Protein: CASSQDGRVNEQFF.

V is TRBV5-4 and J is TRBJ2-7; 9 positions match TRBD1. CDR1 and CDR2 (germline): SGHNT, YYREEE (reference sequence). V gave up 4 bases and J gave up 0 bases; unmatched junction bases: 5. CDR3 length: 15 amino acids. The CDR3, as DNA: TGTGCCAGCAGCGAGGGACAGGGAAGCTCCTACGAGCAGTACTTC. The encoded protein is CASSEGQGSSYEQYF.

The rearrangement joins TRBV5-6 to TRBJ2-4; the D gene could be TRBD1 or TRBD2 (6 bases each). Trimming removed 0 bases from V and 6 bases from J, with 7 bases in between. The CDR3 is 13 amino acids. Germline V gene data show CDR1 as SGHDT and CDR2 as YYEEEE. The CDR3 region has the DNA TGTGCCAGCAGCTTGGAGGGGGGAAACATTCAGTACTTC. The encoded protein is CASSLEGGNIQYF.

This chain connects TRBV6-6 to TRBJ2-1; TRBD1 agrees at 7 bases. Germline V gene sequence: CDR1 MNHNY, CDR2 SVGAGI (reference sequence). The CDR3 runs to 14 residues. V lost 6 bases to trimming and J lost 8 bases; unmatched junction nucleotides: 10. The CDR3 DNA is TGTGCCAGCAGCCACCGGGACAGATATGATGAGCAGTTCTTC. This encodes CASSHRDRYDEQFF.

The chain joins TRBV5-4 to TRBJ1-1, with 8 bases lining up with TRBD1. The CDR3 extends over 17 amino acids. Germline values: CDR1 SGHNT, CDR2 YYREEE (reference sequence). J lost 4 bases, V lost 0 bases, and 11 bases had no gene match. This chain's CDR3 is CASSLETAQGDLTEAFF. Here the CDR3 DNA reads TGTGCCAGCAGCTTGGAAACGGCACAGGGGGACCTCACTGAAGCTTTCTTT. Complete variable domain (other parts from reference TRBV5-4 and TRBJ1-1): ETGVTQSPTHLIKTRGQQVTLRCSSQSGHNTVSWYQQALGQGPQFIFQYYREEENGRGNFPPRFSGLQFPNYSSELNVNALELDDSALYLCASSLETAQGDLTEAFFGQGTRLTVV.

This rearrangement joins TRBV2 to TRBJ2-1, with 8 nucleotides matching TRBD1. J was trimmed by 12 bases and V by 0 bases; bases with no gene match: 7. In germline, CDR1 is SNHLY, CDR2 FYNNEI. This CDR3 contains 14 residues. The CDR3 sequence: CASSEAQDRVVQFF. The CDR3 DNA reads as TGTGCCAGCAGTGAAGCCCAGGACAGGGTGGTGCAGTTCTTC. The full variable domain, rest sourced from reference TRBV2 and TRBJ2-1, is EPEVTQTPSHQVTQMGQEVILRCVPISNHLYFYWYRQILGQKVEFLVSFYNNEISEKSEIFDDQFSVERPDGSNFTLKIRSTKLEDSAMYFCASSEAQDRVVQFFGPGTRLTVL.

The rearrangement links TRBV28 to TRBJ2-7; 9 bases line up with TRBD2. Unmatched junction bases numbered 3, after V lost 6 bases and J lost 0 bases. CDR3 length: 14 amino acids. CDR1 and CDR2 (germline): MDHEN, SYDVKM. This chain's CDR3 is CASRNSGSSYEQYF. In DNA, the CDR3 is TGTGCCAGCAGGAATAGCGGGAGCTCCTACGAGCAGTACTTC.

This rearrangement joins TRBV27 to TRBJ2-1; D gene ambiguous. The CDR3 totals 13 residues. CDR1 MNHEY and CDR2 SMNVEV come from the germline V gene (reference sequence). With 8 bases removed from V and 0 bases from J, the gap between germline ends came to 8 bases. Here the CDR3 DNA reads TGTGCCAGCGGGCTTTACTCCTACAATGAGCAGTTCTTC. Translation: CASGLYSYNEQFF.